The present T cell receptor (beta chain) was sequenced within a study of blood T cells in healthy people across ages. General observations from the study: Both higher diversity and more naive CD4+ cells marked long-lived donors when set against aged donors.

Next came a second PCR, run for roughly 6 to 11 cycles, which used a sample-barcoded 5' primer along with a J-beta primer mix. Through a template-switch adaptor with 12 random nucleotides, each cDNA molecule received a tag. TCRdb itself ran the 5' RACE reads through MiXCR, one entry per CDR3 protein. The profile shows some 370,000 distinct CDR3 sequences, 50% to 60% of them singletons. As to this clonotype: The target antigen is unknown.

They isolated at least 6 million PBMCs from each sample. Each sample yielded at least 6 micrograms of PBMC total RNA. CDR3 length: 15 residues. V lost 7 bases to trimming and J lost 4 bases, with 14 bases between them. CDR1 SGHTA and CDR2 FQGNSA come from the germline V gene. The chain has TRBV7-2 and TRBJ1-6; D is unclear. Sequenced material: blood. The TCR was taken from a man in his sixties in good health. The CDR3 nucleotides read TGTGCCAGCACCGAACGAGATTTATATAATTCACCCCTCCACTTT. Amino acids: CASTERDLYNSPLHF.